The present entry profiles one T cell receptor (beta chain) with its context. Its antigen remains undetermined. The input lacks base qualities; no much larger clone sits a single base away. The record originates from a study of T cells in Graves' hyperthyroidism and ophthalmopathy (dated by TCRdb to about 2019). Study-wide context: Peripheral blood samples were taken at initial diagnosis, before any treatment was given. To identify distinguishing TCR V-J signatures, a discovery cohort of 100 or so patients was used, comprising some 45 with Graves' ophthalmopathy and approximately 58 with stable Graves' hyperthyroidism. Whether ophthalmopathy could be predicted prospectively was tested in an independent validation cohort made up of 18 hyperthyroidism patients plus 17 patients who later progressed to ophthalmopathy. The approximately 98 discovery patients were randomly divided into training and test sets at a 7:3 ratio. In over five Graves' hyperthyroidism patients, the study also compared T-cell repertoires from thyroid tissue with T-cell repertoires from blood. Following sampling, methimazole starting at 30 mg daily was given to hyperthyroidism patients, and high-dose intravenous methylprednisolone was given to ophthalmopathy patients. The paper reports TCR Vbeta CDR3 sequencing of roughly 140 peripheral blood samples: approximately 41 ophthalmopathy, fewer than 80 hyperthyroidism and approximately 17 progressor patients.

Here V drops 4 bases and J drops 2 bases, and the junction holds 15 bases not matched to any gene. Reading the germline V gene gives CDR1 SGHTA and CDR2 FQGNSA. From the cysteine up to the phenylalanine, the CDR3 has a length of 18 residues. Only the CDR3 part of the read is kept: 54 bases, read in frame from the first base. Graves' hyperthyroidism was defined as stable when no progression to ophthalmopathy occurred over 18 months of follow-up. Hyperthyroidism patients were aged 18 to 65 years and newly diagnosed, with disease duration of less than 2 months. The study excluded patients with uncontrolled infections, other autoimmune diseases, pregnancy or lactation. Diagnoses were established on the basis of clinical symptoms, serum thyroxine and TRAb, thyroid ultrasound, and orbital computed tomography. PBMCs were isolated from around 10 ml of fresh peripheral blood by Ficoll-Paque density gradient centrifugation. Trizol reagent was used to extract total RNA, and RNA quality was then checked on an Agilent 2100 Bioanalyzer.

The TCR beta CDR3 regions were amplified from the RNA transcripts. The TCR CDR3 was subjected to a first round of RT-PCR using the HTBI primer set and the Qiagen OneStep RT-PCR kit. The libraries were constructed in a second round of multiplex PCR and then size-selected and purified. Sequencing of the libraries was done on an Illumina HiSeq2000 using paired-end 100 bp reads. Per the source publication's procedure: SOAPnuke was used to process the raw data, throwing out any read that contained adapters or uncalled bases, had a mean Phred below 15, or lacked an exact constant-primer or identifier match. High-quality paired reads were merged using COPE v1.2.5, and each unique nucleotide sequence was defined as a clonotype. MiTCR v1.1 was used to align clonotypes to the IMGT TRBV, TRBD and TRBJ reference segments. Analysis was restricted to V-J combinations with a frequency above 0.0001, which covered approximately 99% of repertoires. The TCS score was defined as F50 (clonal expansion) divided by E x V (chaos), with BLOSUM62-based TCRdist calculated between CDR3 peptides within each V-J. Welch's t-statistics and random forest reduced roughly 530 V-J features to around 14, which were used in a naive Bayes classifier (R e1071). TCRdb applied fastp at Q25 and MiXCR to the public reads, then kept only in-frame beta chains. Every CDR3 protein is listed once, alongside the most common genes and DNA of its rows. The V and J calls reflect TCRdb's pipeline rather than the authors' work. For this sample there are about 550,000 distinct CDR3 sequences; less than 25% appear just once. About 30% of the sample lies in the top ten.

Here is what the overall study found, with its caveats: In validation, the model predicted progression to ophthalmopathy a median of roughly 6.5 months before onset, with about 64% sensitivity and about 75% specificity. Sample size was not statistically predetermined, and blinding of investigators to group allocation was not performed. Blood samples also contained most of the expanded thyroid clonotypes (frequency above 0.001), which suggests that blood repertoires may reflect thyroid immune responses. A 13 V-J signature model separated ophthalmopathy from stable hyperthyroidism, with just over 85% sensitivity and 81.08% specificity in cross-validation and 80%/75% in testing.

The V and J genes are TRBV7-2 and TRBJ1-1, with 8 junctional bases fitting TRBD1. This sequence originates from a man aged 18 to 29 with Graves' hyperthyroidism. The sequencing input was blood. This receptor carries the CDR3 CASSYLGPTTGVNTEAFF. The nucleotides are TGTGCCAGCAGCTACTTGGGCCCGACGACAGGGGTTAACACTGAAGCTTTCTTT.